Listed below are T cell receptor beta chains from one sample, sequenced in a study of cytomegalovirus exposure and HLA in healthy donors. Only in-frame clones appear in the TCRdb table, and some are missing; sequencing was by immunoSEQ multiplex PCR. The table lists about 120,000 clones, around 90% of them singletons, with roughly 2% in the top ten. The sequenced material came from PBMCs. These receptors came from a woman younger than 30 in good health and CMV-seronegative. CDR3s include the opening cysteine and the closing phenylalanine or tryptophan. Fields, in order: V gene, J gene, D gene, clone size, CDR3 DNA, CDR3 protein. D genes are given only for firm matches. Clone size appears in some rows only: once, few, many, or a class for an expanded clone.

TRBV27,TRBJ1-5,-,-,TGTGCCAGCAGCTACAGATTCAATCAGCCCCAGCATTTT,CASSYRFNQPQHF
TRBV6-5,TRBJ2-7,TRBD2,few,TGTGCCAGCAGTTTTTCTAGCGGTAGTTCCTACGAGCAGTACTTC,CASSFSSGSSYEQYF
TRBV9,TRBJ2-2,TRBD2,-,TGTGCCAGCAGCGACCGGACTAGGGCCCTTGGCGGGGAGCTGTTTTTT,CASSDRTRALGGELFF
TRBV13,TRBJ2-4,-,-,TGTGCCAGCAGCTTAGGGGTCAGGGGCAGGGGAAACATTCAGTACTTC,CASSLGVRGRGNIQYF
TRBV5-1,TRBJ2-7,TRBD2,once,TGCGCCAGCAGCCCGGGACTAGCGGGAACAGCGCAGTACTTC,CASSPGLAGTAQYF
TRBV19,TRBJ2-7,TRBD1,once,TGTGCCAGTAGTGGGGGATACAGGGGGCTCTCCTACGAGCAGTACTTC,CASSGGYRGLSYEQYF
TRBV7-9,TRBJ1-2,TRBD1,few,TGTGCCAGCAGCGGACAGGGGTCGGATGGCTACACCTTC,CASSGQGSDGYTF
TRBV15,TRBJ2-7,-,-,TGTGCCACCAGCAGAGTCGGTACGGACGAGCAGTACTTC,CATSRVGTDEQYF
TRBV28,TRBJ2-3,TRBD2,-,TGTGCCACCCAGACTAGCGACTACCAAACAGATACGCAGTATTTT,CATQTSDYQTDTQYF
TRBV7-2,TRBJ2-7,TRBD2,once,TGTGCCAGCACCGAGAGACTAGCTTCCTACGAGCAGTACTTC,CASTERLASYEQYF
TRBV9,TRBJ2-5,-,-,TGTGCCAGCAGCGTAAGCGGCCGGTACCAAGAGACCCAGTACTTC,CASSVSGRYQETQYF
TRBV2,TRBJ2-1,TRBD2,-,TGTGCCAGCAGAGAGCGGGAGGGGCATGAGCAGTTCTTC,CASREREGHEQFF
TRBV4-2,TRBJ2-2,TRBD2,-,TGTGCCAGCAGCCGACGGGGACTAGCGGGAGAGGCCGGGGAGCTGTTTTTT,CASSRRGLAGEAGELFF
TRBV15,TRBJ2-1,-,-,TGTGCCACCAGCTTCGACTCCACAAGTCAGTTCTTC,CATSFDSTSQFF
TRBV4-2,TRBJ1-3,-,-,TGTGCCAGCAGCCAAGGTGGCAGGGCAACCTCCTCTGGAAACACCATATATTTT,CASSQGGRATSSGNTIYF
TRBV5-1,TRBJ2-3,-,-,TGCGCCAGCAGGTCCGAGGGCCGGACAGATACGCAGTATTTT,CASRSEGRTDTQYF
TRBV29-1,TRBJ2-5,TRBD1,-,TGCAGCGGACAGGGGGCTGAGACCCAGTACTTC,CSGQGAETQYF
TRBV7-2,TRBJ2-1,-,-,TGTGCCAGCAGCTTAGCGAACAACAATGAGCAGTTCTTC,CASSLANNNEQFF
TRBV10-2,TRBJ2-1,-,-,TGCGCCAGTGCGACGGAGGTCAATGAGCAGTTCTTC,CASATEVNEQFF
TRBV7-8,TRBJ1-5,-,-,TGTGCCAGCAGCTTTGAATTGGGGAGTTGGGGTCAGCCCCAGCATTTT,CASSFELGSWGQPQHF
TRBV28,TRBJ2-7,TRBD1,-,TGTGCCAGCAGTTACAGGGGCCTTAGCTCCTACGAGCAGTACTTC,CASSYRGLSSYEQYF
TRBV30,TRBJ2-3,TRBD1,-,TGTGCCTTAAAACCGGGACAGACCGTCCTGGATACGCAGTATTTT,CALKPGQTVLDTQYF
TRBV29-1,TRBJ2-1,TRBD2,-,TGCAGCGTGGGACTACGAAGCAATGAGCAGTTCTTC,CSVGLRSNEQFF
TRBV2,TRBJ1-4,-,-,TGTGCCAGCAGTGGGACAGCGAGTAATGAAAAACTGTTTTTT,CASSGTASNEKLFF
TRBV7-9,TRBJ2-7,TRBD1,-,TGTGCCAGCAGCCCCGGGACAGGGCCCTACGAGCAGTACTTC,CASSPGTGPYEQYF
TRBV19,TRBJ2-5,TRBD1,-,TGTGCCAGTAGTGCTCGGACAGGTTATCGGGGGACCCAGTACTTC,CASSARTGYRGTQYF
TRBV7-2,TRBJ2-7,-,few,TGTGCCAGCAGCTGGGAGACTGGCGAGCAGTACTTC,CASSWETGEQYF
TRBV19,TRBJ1-5,TRBD1,few,TGTGCCAGTAGGAGGGGGACAGGGGATAGCAATCAGCCCCAGCATTTT,CASRRGTGDSNQPQHF